This entry lists 19 T cell receptor beta chains sequenced from one sample in a study of response to subunit inactivated influenza vaccine. MiXCR, run by TCRdb on the RT-PCR reads, gives a single entry per CDR3 protein. The data show 710,000 or so distinct CDR3 sequences, approximately 15% seen once. The sample here was PBMCs from blood, taken less than 13 days after vaccination. These receptors all come from a man aged 50 or older who received an inactivated influenza vaccine.

This clonotype was detected a few times. The DNA for the CDR3 is TGTGCCATCAGTGACGGACTAGCGGGGGGAGAAGATACGCAGTATTTT. Translation gives CAISDGLAGGEDTQYF. V gene TRBV10-3 combines with J gene TRBJ2-3, with 14 bases lining up with TRBD2. V dropped 3 bases and J dropped 5; count of bases not matched to a gene: 4. The CDR3 is 16 residues long. CDR1 is ENHRY, CDR2 SYGVKD, per germline.

This clonotype turned up a few times. The CDR3 is CASRLGGALSQQYF. CDR3 sequence (DNA): TGTGCCAGCAGGCTGGGGGGGGCCCTCTCCCAGCAGTACTTC. The chain combines TRBV11-2 with TRBJ2-7; maybe TRBD2 (7 bases). Germline loops: CDR1 SGHAT, CDR2 FQNNGV. The CDR3 sequence is 14 residues long. V lost 6 bases and J 8 bases, leaving 20 bases between the germline ends.

In its sample, this clonotype was seen many times. The V call is TRBV12-3 or TRBV12-4, the J call TRBJ1-1; D uncertain. The V end was cut by 5 bases, the J end by 1 base, with 14 bases between. CDR3 length: 15 amino acids. CDR3 coding DNA: TGTGCCAGCAGTCGAACGACTCGGTCGAACACTGAAGCTTTCTTT. This gives the protein CASSRTTRSNTEAFF.

In this sample, this clonotype turned up a few times. This chain connects TRBV20-1 to TRBJ2-3; 9 bases fit TRBD2. The germline CDR1 and CDR2 sequences are DFQATT and SNEGSKA (reference sequence). The V gene end was trimmed by 0 bases and the J gene end by 4 bases; junction bases not matched to a gene: 11. CDR3 size: 17 residues. The CDR3 spells CSARDRLTSGAPDTQYF. The CDR3 DNA reads as TGCAGTGCTAGAGATCGGCTGACTAGCGGAGCACCAGATACGCAGTATTTT.

In its sample, this clonotype was seen many times. The gene calls are TRBV28 and TRBJ1-5; D is ambiguous. Trimming pared 6 bases from V and 4 bases from J, leaving 7 bases between. CDR1 and CDR2 from the germline V gene are MDHEN and SYDVKM. This CDR3 has 12 amino acids. CDR3: CASSPENQPQHF. CDR3 in DNA: TGTGCCAGCAGCCCTGAAAATCAGCCCCAGCATTTT. The full variable domain, in which reference TRBV28 and TRBJ1-5 provide the parts outside the CDR3, is DVKVTQSSRYLVKRTGEKVFLECVQDMDHENMFWYRQDPGLGLRLIYFSYDVKMKEKGDIPEGYSVSREKKERFSLILESASTNQTSMYLCASSPENQPQHFGDGTRLSIL.

The chain employs TRBV25-1 and TRBJ2-2; perhaps TRBD2 as D (5 bases). CDR1 and CDR2 (germline): MGHDK, SYGVNS. Trimming cost V 6 bases and J 2 bases, with 13 bases left between them. The CDR3 covers 15 residues. The CDR3 coding sequence is TGTGCCAGCAGGTGGACTGGTACAAACACCGGGGAGCTGTTTTTT. It translates to CASRWTGTNTGELFF.

This clonotype was seen a handful of times. The chain is built from TRBV6-2 or TRBV6-3 and TRBJ2-1; TRBD1 agrees at 8 bases. The CDR3 length is 16 residues. J lost 2 bases, V lost 6 bases, and 9 bases had no gene match. Germline assignment: CDR1 MNHEY and CDR2 SVGEGT. This chain's CDR3 is CASSLTRDRPYNEQFF. CDR3 nucleotides: TGTGCCAGCAGCCTCACCCGGGACAGGCCCTACAATGAGCAGTTCTTC.

This clonotype has a handful of counts. The chain couples TRBV7-9 to TRBJ2-5; D is undetermined. With 5 bases removed from V and 5 bases from J, the gap between germline ends came to 18 bases. The CDR3 spans 15 residues. Per the germline V gene, CDR1 is SEHNR and CDR2 is FQNEAQ (reference sequence). The CDR3 sequence: CASSPITRVEETQYF. In DNA, the CDR3 is TGTGCCAGCAGCCCAATCACCCGGGTTGAGGAGACCCAGTACTTC.

In this sample, this clonotype turned up a few times. One junction end disagrees with the germline gene, perhaps due to a read error. The chain uses TRBV7-7 and TRBJ2-5; D is possibly TRBD1 (5 bases). The V gene's germline CDR1 is SSHAT and CDR2 FNYEAQ (reference sequence). The CDR3 is 14 amino acids. CDR3 nucleotides: TGTGCTAGCAGCTTAGCATCAGGGTTGGAGACCCAGTACTTC. Amino acids: CASSLASGLETQYF.

V gene TRBV4-3 combines with J gene TRBJ2-5; TRBD2 agrees at 9 bases. The germline V gene encodes CDR1 LGHNA and CDR2 YSLEER. The CDR3 is made up of 16 amino acids. The V and J ends lost 3 bases and 1 base, in that order; junction bases with no gene match: 6. This CDR3 reads CASSQRAGGPQETQYF. In nucleotides, the CDR3 is TGCGCCAGCAGCCAGAGAGCGGGGGGCCCCCAAGAGACCCAGTACTTC.

This clonotype was observed many times. The rearrangement uses TRBV29-1 and TRBJ2-1, with D maybe TRBD1 (6 bases). This CDR3 spans 12 amino acids. V lost 7 bases and J lost 2, with 9 bases in between. Per germline, CDR1 SQVTM and CDR2 ANQGSEA. CDR3 in DNA: TGCAGCGGTCGACAGGCCTACAATGAGCAGTTCTTC. Translation gives CSGRQAYNEQFF.

The V gene is TRBV4-3, the J gene TRBJ1-6, with D uncertain. Germline CDR1 is LGHNA and CDR2 is YSLEER. This CDR3 is built from 15 residues. V was trimmed by 0 bases and J by 8 bases, leaving 11 bases between them. The CDR3 is CASSQDWAGYSPLHF. The DNA of the CDR3 is TGCGCCAGCAGCCAAGATTGGGCGGGATATTCACCCCTCCACTTT.

This clonotype was counted only a few times. The J gene is TRBJ2-1, the V gene TRBV7-9; TRBD2 agrees at 8 bases. The germline CDR1 and CDR2 sequences are SEHNR and FQNEAQ (reference sequence). The CDR3 extends over 12 amino acids. The V segment lost 7 bases and the J segment 12 bases; nucleotides outside the gene matches: 8. For the CDR3, the DNA is TGTGCCAGCATGCTAGCGGGCGAGGGGCAGTTCTTC. Translating it yields CASMLAGEGQFF.

This clonotype was counted a few times. This chain links TRBV19 with TRBJ2-1, with D uncertain. Germline CDR1 and CDR2: LNHDA and SQIVND (reference sequence). The CDR3 loop spans 13 amino acids. Trimming stripped 1 base from V and 6 bases from J, with 7 bases between. The CDR3 region is CASSIVPLNEQFF. As DNA, the CDR3 is TGTGCCAGTAGTATAGTTCCCCTCAATGAGCAGTTCTTC.

The genes are TRBV20-1 and TRBJ1-5, with D unclear. This CDR3 has 12 residues. V lost 3 bases and J lost 7, with 10 bases in between. Germline CDR1 DFQATT, CDR2 SNEGSKA (reference sequence). In DNA, the CDR3 is TGCAGTGCTAGTAATACAGTCCAGCCCCAGCATTTT. Protein product: CSASNTVQPQHF.

The chain employs TRBV6-2 or TRBV6-3 and TRBJ2-1; D is possibly TRBD2 (6 bases). V lost 2 bases, J lost 2 bases, and 22 bases lay in between. In germline, CDR1 is MNHEY, CDR2 SVGEGT. The CDR3 is made up of 19 amino acids. The chain's CDR3 is CASSYPDWPAGFPYNEQFF. DNA for the CDR3: TGTGCCAGCAGTTACCCTGATTGGCCAGCGGGCTTCCCCTACAATGAGCAGTTCTTC.

The V and J genes are TRBV24-1 and TRBJ1-5; TRBD1 agrees at 9 bases. The trim removed 4 bases at V and 2 bases at J, leaving 8 bases unmatched. Germline CDR1 and CDR2: KGHDR and SFDVKD. The CDR3 loop spans 17 amino acids. CDR3 protein: CATSDRPTGGGNQPQHF. CDR3 bases: TGTGCCACCAGTGACCGGCCCACAGGGGGCGGCAATCAGCCCCAGCATTTT.

This clonotype was counted a few times. The chain joins TRBV14 to TRBJ2-1, with no clear D. The germline V gene has CDR1 SGHDN and CDR2 FVKESK. Trimming removed 2 bases at V and 1 base at J, with 12 bases between. The CDR3 covers 16 residues. The CDR3 region is CASSQTFRASYNEQFF. The CDR3 DNA reads as TGTGCCAGCAGCCAAACGTTCCGGGCTTCCTACAATGAGCAGTTCTTC.

V is TRBV12-3 or TRBV12-4 and J is TRBJ2-3, with 8 bases lining up with TRBD2. Unmatched junction bases numbered 13, after V lost 6 bases and J lost 5 bases. CDR3 length equals 16 residues. As DNA, the CDR3 is TGTGCCAGCAGCTTGCAGGTGCGGGGGGCGGGAGATACGCAGTATTTT. This encodes CASSLQVRGAGDTQYF.